This TCR beta chain was captured by sequencing in a study of cytomegalovirus exposure and HLA in healthy donors. Unrecorded immune exposure was likely among donors, who were nominally healthy when sampled. The V gene's germline CDR1 is SGDLS and CDR2 YYNGEE. V was trimmed by 5 bases and J by 5 bases, leaving 20 bases between them. This CDR3 spans 16 amino acids. A multiplex PCR was run with 60 Vbeta primers and 13 Jbeta primers. Sequencing was performed with immunoSEQ multiplex PCR; in TCRdb, only in-frame clones are kept and a portion is missing. The sample includes about 130,000 clones, around 85% of them seen just once.

The clonotype comes from a boy between 5 and 17 years old in good health and CMV-seronegative. This chain connects TRBV9 to TRBJ2-1, with a tentative D call TRBD2 (7 bases). Sequenced input: PBMCs. In DNA, the CDR3 is TGTGCCAGCAGTAGGGCGGTGTGGGAGGGGGACAATGAGCAGTTCTTC. It specifies CASSRAVWEGDNEQFF.